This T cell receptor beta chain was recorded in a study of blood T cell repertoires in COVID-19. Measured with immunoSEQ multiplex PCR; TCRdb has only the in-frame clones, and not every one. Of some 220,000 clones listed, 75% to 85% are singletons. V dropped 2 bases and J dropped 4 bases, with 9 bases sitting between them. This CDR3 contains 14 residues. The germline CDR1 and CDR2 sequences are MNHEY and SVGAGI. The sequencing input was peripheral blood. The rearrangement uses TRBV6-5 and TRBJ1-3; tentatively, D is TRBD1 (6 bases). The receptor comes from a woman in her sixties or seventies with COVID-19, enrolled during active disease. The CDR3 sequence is CASSYVQGGNTIYF. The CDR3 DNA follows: TGTGCCAGCAGTTACGTACAGGGAGGAAACACCATATATTTT.